Listed here are 16 T cell receptor beta chains from one sample, sequenced in a study of blood T cell repertoires in COVID-19. TCRdb's table, derived via immunoSEQ multiplex PCR, lists solely in-frame clones and lacks some. The table shows about 150,000 clones, with 78% occurring only once. Material: peripheral blood. These TCRs come from a man aged 55-75 years who had recovered from COVID-19.

This rearrangement joins TRBV19 to TRBJ1-2; D gene ambiguous. In germline, CDR1 is LNHDA, CDR2 SQIVND (reference sequence). Trimming cost V 3 bases and J 7 bases, with 12 bases left between them. The CDR3 loop spans 13 amino acids. The DNA for the CDR3 is TGTGCCAGTAGTATCCGCCACAGCAGTGGCTACACCTTC. Translating gives CASSIRHSSGYTF.

V gene TRBV5-4 combines with J gene TRBJ1-1; D gene unclear. This CDR3 has 13 amino acids. V lost 4 bases to trimming and J lost 6 bases, with 13 bases between them. Germline CDR1 is SGHNT and CDR2 is YYREEE (reference sequence). CDR3 DNA: TGTGCCAGCAGCCAAGCCGGGTTCTCTGAAGCTTTCTTT. It encodes CASSQAGFSEAFF.

The gene calls are TRBV5-1 and TRBJ2-5, with 13 bases lining up with TRBD2. The germline CDR1 and CDR2 sequences are SGHRS and YFSETQ. V lost 0 bases to trimming and J lost 5 bases; unmatched junction nucleotides: 4. The CDR3 runs 16 residues. The CDR3 loop is CASSLELAGGMETQYF. DNA of the CDR3: TGCGCCAGCAGCTTGGAACTAGCGGGAGGGATGGAGACCCAGTACTTC.

V gene TRBV19 combines with J gene TRBJ1-4, with 7 nucleotides matching TRBD1. CDR1 is LNHDA and CDR2 is SQIVND in the germline V gene (reference sequence). CDR3 length equals 16 residues. The J segment lost 3 bases and the V segment lost 5 bases, leaving 9 bases of the junction unmatched. CDR3 protein: CASSRTDGTANEKLFF. CDR3 nucleotides: TGTGCCAGTAGTCGGACAGACGGGACAGCTAATGAAAAACTGTTTTTT. Based on the CDR3 plus reference TRBV19 and TRBJ1-4, the full variable domain is DGGITQSPKYLFRKEGQNVTLSCEQNLNHDAMYWYRQDPGQGLRLIYYSQIVNDFQKGDIAEGYSVSREKKESFPLTVTSAQKNPTAFYLCASSRTDGTANEKLFFGSGTQLSVL.

This clone has only a few counts. The CDR3 spells CASSPGPAGTNEKLFF. For the CDR3, the DNA is TGTGCCAGCAGCCCCGGGCCCGCGGGAACTAATGAAAAACTGTTTTTT. The V call is TRBV5-6, the J call TRBJ1-4; no firm D call. V was clipped by 4 bases and J by 1 base, with 14 bases between them. The V gene's germline CDR1 is SGHDT and CDR2 YYEEEE. CDR3 length equals 16 residues.

This CDR3 is CALGRMSTEAFF. CDR3 coding DNA: TGTGCCTTGGGTCGAATGAGCACTGAAGCTTTCTTT. V is TRBV30 and J is TRBJ1-1; D uncertain. V shed 7 bases and J shed 4 bases, with 13 bases lying between them. CDR1 is GTSNPN, CDR2 SVGIG, per germline (reference sequence). This CDR3 comprises 12 residues.

The chain carries TRBV4-3 and TRBJ1-2; 8 nucleotides line up with TRBD1. The V gene's germline CDR1 is LGHNA and CDR2 YSLEER. The CDR3 runs 15 residues. J gave up 4 bases and V 0 bases, and 4 bases lay outside the gene matches. CDR3 DNA: TGCGCCAGCAGCCAAGATCTACAGGGGGTCTATGGCTACACCTTC. As protein: CASSQDLQGVYGYTF.

This chain joins TRBV7-2 and TRBJ2-7; D is perhaps TRBD1 (5 bases). This CDR3 comprises 14 residues. Germline V gives CDR1 SGHTA, CDR2 FQGNSA. Trimming stripped 5 bases from V and 0 bases from J, with 11 bases between. The CDR3 bases are TGTGCCAGCAGCCTCGACAGCCGCTCCTACGAGCAGTACTTC. It is translated as CASSLDSRSYEQYF. Full variable domain (missing parts from reference TRBV7-2 and TRBJ2-7): GAGVSQSPSNKVTEKGKDVELRCDPISGHTALYWYRQSLGQGLEFLIYFQGNSAPDKSGLPSDRFSAERTGGSVSTLTIQRTQQEDSAVYLCASSLDSRSYEQYFGPGTRLTVT.

This clone was seen more than once but under ten times. V usage is TRBV27 and J usage is TRBJ1-1; 8 nucleotides line up with TRBD1. The CDR3 covers 15 residues. After removal of 6 bases from V and 4 bases from J, the junction contained 10 bases not matched to a gene. Germline V gene sequence: CDR1 MNHEY, CDR2 SMNVEV (reference sequence). The CDR3 region is CASRTRTGSTTEAFF. Here the CDR3 DNA reads TGTGCCAGCAGAACCCGGACAGGGTCGACCACTGAAGCTTTCTTT.

This CDR3 reads CASSSIDRGQGNQPQHF. The CDR3 nucleotides are TGTGCCAGTAGTAGCATAGACAGGGGGCAAGGCAATCAGCCCCAGCATTTT. The chain recombines TRBV19 with TRBJ1-5; TRBD1 matches at 10 bases. V was pared by 4 bases and J by 2 bases, with 8 bases of the junction left unmatched. This CDR3 spans 17 amino acids. The germline CDR1 and CDR2 sequences are LNHDA and SQIVND (reference sequence).

The rearrangement joins TRBV28 to TRBJ1-5; 7 bases align to TRBD1. Germline CDR1 MDHEN, CDR2 SYDVKM. Losses at the gene ends were 6 bases for V and 1 base for J; bases not matched to a gene: 6. This CDR3 has 15 amino acids. CDR3 sequence reads: CASSRGQISNQPQHF. CDR3 nucleotide sequence: TGTGCCAGCAGCCGGGGACAGATAAGCAATCAGCCCCAGCATTTT.

This sequence joins TRBV6-5 and TRBJ1-2; 8 bases agree with TRBD1. CDR3 length: 15 residues. CDR1 is MNHEY, CDR2 SVGAGI, per germline. V was clipped by 8 bases and J by 8 bases; unmatched bases: 16. The CDR3 sequence is CASGWTGSPINGYTF. CDR3 DNA sequence: TGTGCCAGCGGCTGGACAGGGAGTCCCATTAACGGCTACACCTTC.

The rearrangement uses TRBV19 and TRBJ2-2; 8 positions match TRBD1. J lost 2 bases, V lost 10 bases, and 9 bases had no gene match. This CDR3 spans 15 amino acids. Germline-derived CDR1 and CDR2 are LNHDA and SQIVND (reference sequence). The CDR3, as DNA: TGTGCCACCAGGGGGCACTCCTCAAACACCGGGGAGCTGTTTTTT. Translation gives CATRGHSSNTGELFF.

The chain uses TRBV21-1 and TRBJ2-7; the table's D call of TRBD2 was not tested on the DNA. TRBV21-1 is an annotated pseudogene. The CDR3 sequence is 18 residues long. Here the CDR3 reads CASSSRALKRGRFYEQYF. The CDR3 DNA reads as TGTGCCAGCAGCTCCCGAGCTTTGAAGCGGGGGAGATTCTACGAGCAGTACTTC.

The J gene is TRBJ2-5, the V gene TRBV6-5; TRBD2 might be the D (6 bases). Trimming shortened V by 0 bases and J by 2 bases, and 7 bases separated the two germline ends. CDR3 length equals 14 residues. CDR1 is MNHEY and CDR2 is SVGAGI in the germline V gene. This chain's CDR3 is CASSYSAGQETQYF. As DNA, the CDR3 is TGTGCCAGCAGTTACTCGGCGGGGCAAGAGACCCAGTACTTC.

The V gene is TRBV7-2, the J gene TRBJ2-1, with TRBD2 matching 12 bases. There are 14 residues in the CDR3. Germline values: CDR1 SGHTA, CDR2 FQGNSA. V lost 8 bases to trimming and J lost 4 bases; unmatched junction nucleotides: 3. The CDR3 here is CASASGRVYNEQFF. The CDR3 nucleotides read TGTGCCAGCGCTAGCGGGAGGGTTTACAATGAGCAGTTCTTC.